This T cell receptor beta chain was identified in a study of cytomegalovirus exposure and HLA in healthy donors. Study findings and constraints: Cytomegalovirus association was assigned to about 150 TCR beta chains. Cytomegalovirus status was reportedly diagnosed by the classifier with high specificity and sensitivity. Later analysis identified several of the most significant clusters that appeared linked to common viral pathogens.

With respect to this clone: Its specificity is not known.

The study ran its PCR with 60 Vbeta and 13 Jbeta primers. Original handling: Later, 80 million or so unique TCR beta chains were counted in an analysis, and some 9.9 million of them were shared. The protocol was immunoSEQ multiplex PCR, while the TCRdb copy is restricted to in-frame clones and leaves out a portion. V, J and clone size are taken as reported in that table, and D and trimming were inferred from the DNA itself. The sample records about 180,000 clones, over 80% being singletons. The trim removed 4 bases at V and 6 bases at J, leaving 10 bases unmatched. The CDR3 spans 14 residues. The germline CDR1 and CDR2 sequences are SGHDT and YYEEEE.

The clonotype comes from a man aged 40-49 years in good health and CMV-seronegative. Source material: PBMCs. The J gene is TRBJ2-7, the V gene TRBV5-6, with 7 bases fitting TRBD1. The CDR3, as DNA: TGTGCCAGCAGCCGGACAGGCACCTGGGGCGAGCAGTACTTC. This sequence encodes CASSRTGTWGEQYF. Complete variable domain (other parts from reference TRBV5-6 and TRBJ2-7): DAGVTQSPTHLIKTRGQQVTLRCSPKSGHDTVSWYQQALGQGPQFIFQYYEEEERQRGNFPDRFSGHQFPNYSSELNVNALLLGDSALYLCASSRTGTWGEQYFGPGTRLTVT.